Listed below are T cell receptor beta chains from one sample, sequenced in a study of early T cells in non-severe SARS-CoV-2 infection. TCRdb itself ran the 5' RACE reads through MiXCR, one entry per CDR3 protein. The table shows around 25,000 distinct CDR3 sequences, with around 5.4% occurring only once. Material: whole blood. The receptor set was obtained from an adult who was a healthcare worker with PCR-confirmed SARS-CoV-2 infection or an uninfected control (not recorded which). Both conserved end residues are part of each CDR3. Each record gives: J gene, V gene, clone size, D gene, CDR3 DNA, CDR3 protein. A D gene is named only where the DNA matches it firmly. The listing skips clone size in some rows; elsewhere it reads once, few, many or a size class.

J gene: TRBJ1-1
V gene: TRBV7-2
clone size: many
D gene: NA
CDR3 DNA: TGTGCCAGCAGCTACTATTTAGGGGGTTCACCGAACACTGAAGCTTTCTTT
CDR3 protein: CASSYYLGGSPNTEAFF

J gene: TRBJ1-4
V gene: TRBV6-5
clone size: many
D gene: NA
CDR3 DNA: TGTGCCAGCAGTTACTCGGGCGGAGACTATGAAAAACTGTTTTTT
CDR3 protein: CASSYSGGDYEKLFF

J gene: TRBJ2-3
V gene: TRBV28
clone size: many
D gene: NA
CDR3 DNA: TGTGCCAGCACCCAATTGGGGGTTTTGGCAGATACGCAGTATTTT
CDR3 protein: CASTQLGVLADTQYF

J gene: TRBJ1-3
V gene: TRBV3-1
clone size: NA
D gene: NA
CDR3 DNA: TGTGCCAGCAGCCGGTCGGGACTCAAAAGGGACACCATATATTTT
CDR3 protein: CASSRSGLKRDTIYF

J gene: TRBJ1-1
V gene: TRBV3-1
clone size: NA
D gene: NA
CDR3 DNA: TGTGCCAGCAGCCAGGGGATCAACACTGAAGCTTTCTTT
CDR3 protein: CASSQGINTEAFF

J gene: TRBJ2-3
V gene: TRBV5-1
clone size: few
D gene: NA
CDR3 DNA: TGCGCCAGCAGCCCGACCCTCCGCGATACGCAGTATTTT
CDR3 protein: CASSPTLRDTQYF

J gene: TRBJ1-2
V gene: TRBV20-1
clone size: NA
D gene: NA
CDR3 DNA: TGCCGGGGGACTCGCCTTAACGTGCAGTATGGCTACACCTTC
CDR3 protein: CRGTRLNVQYGYTF

J gene: TRBJ1-5
V gene: TRBV6-5
clone size: many
D gene: NA
CDR3 DNA: TGTGCCAGCTCCCCACTCCGGGGCCTAGCTAGCAATCAGCCCCAGCATTTT
CDR3 protein: CASSPLRGLASNQPQHF

J gene: TRBJ2-3
V gene: TRBV7-8
clone size: NA
D gene: NA
CDR3 DNA: TGTGCCAGCAGTCCAAACGTGGGAGATGGTACGCAGTATTTT
CDR3 protein: CASSPNVGDGTQYF

J gene: TRBJ2-2
V gene: TRBV28
clone size: medium-sized
D gene: TRBD2
CDR3 DNA: TGTGCCAGCAGTTTTCCCGGGACTAGCGGGGGTTACTACACCGGGGAGCTGTTTTTT
CDR3 protein: CASSFPGTSGGYYTGELFF

J gene: TRBJ1-1
V gene: TRBV12-3/TRBV12-4
clone size: NA
D gene: TRBD1
CDR3 DNA: TGTGCCAGCACCCAGGGGACAGCGTACACTGAAGCTTTCTTT
CDR3 protein: CASTQGTAYTEAFF

J gene: TRBJ1-1
V gene: TRBV27
clone size: medium-sized
D gene: NA
CDR3 DNA: TGTGCCAGCAGTGGGGGGTTAATGAACACTGAAGCTTTCTTT
CDR3 protein: CASSGGLMNTEAFF

J gene: TRBJ2-6
V gene: TRBV11-2
clone size: many
D gene: NA
CDR3 DNA: TGTGCCAGCAGGAGACCGGGACAAGCTCCCTCTGGGGCCAACGTCCTGACTTTC
CDR3 protein: CASRRPGQAPSGANVLTF

J gene: TRBJ2-1
V gene: TRBV28
clone size: NA
D gene: NA
CDR3 DNA: TGTGCCAGCAGTTTAGCTCTCCAGGGTAGCTCCTACAATGAGCAGTTCTTC
CDR3 protein: CASSLALQGSSYNEQFF

J gene: TRBJ2-2
V gene: TRBV28
clone size: many
D gene: NA
CDR3 DNA: TGTGCCAGCAGTTTAAAGGCGGAGAACACCGGGGAGCTGTTTTTT
CDR3 protein: CASSLKAENTGELFF